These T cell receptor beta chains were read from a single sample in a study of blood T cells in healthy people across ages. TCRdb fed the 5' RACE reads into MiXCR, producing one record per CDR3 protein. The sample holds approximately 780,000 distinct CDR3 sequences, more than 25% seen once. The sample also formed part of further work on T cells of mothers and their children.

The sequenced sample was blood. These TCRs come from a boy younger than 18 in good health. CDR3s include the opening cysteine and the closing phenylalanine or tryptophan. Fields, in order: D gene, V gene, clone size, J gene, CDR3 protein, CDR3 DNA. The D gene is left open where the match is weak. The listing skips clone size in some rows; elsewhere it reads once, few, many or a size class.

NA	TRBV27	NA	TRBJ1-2	CASGKVPGYYYGYTF	TGTGCCAGCGGTAAAGTTCCAGGGTACTACTATGGCTACACCTTC
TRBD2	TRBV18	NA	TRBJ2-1	CASSLGTSRYNEQFF	TGTGCCAGCTCACTCGGGACTAGCCGGTACAATGAGCAGTTCTTC
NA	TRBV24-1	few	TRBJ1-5	CATAAPGQPQHF	TGTGCCACCGCCGCACCCGGTCAGCCCCAGCATTTT
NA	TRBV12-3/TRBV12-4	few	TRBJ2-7	CASSSQGRPYEQYF	TGTGCCAGCAGTTCCCAGGGCAGACCGTACGAGCAGTACTTC
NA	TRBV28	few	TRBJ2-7	CATLASAGYEQYF	TGTGCCACCCTCGCCTCGGCAGGGTACGAGCAGTACTTC
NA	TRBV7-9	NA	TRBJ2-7	CASSLAQATTYEQYF	TGTGCCAGCAGCTTAGCGCAGGCCACCACCTACGAGCAGTACTTC
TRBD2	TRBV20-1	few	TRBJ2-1	CSARYPGGLAGGLSYNEQFF	TGCAGTGCTCGGTATCCCGGTGGACTGGCGGGGGGGCTTTCCTACAATGAGCAGTTCTTC
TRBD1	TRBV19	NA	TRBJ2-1	CASSKYGTGDSYNEQFF	TGTGCCAGTAGTAAATACGGGACAGGGGATTCCTACAATGAGCAGTTCTTC
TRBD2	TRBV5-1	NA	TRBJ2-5	CASSLVPLAGMQDQETQYF	TGCGCCAGCAGCTTGGTCCCGCTAGCGGGTATGCAGGACCAAGAGACCCAGTACTTC
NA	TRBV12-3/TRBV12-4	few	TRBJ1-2	CASSLGGLSLGYTF	TGTGCCAGCAGTTTGGGGGGGCTTTCACTTGGCTACACCTTC
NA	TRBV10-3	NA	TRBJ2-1	CAISDTYNEQFF	TGTGCCATCAGTGACACCTACAATGAGCAGTTCTTC
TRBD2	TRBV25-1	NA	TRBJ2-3	CASTRGDADTQYF	TGTGCCAGCACGCGGGGGGACGCAGATACGCAGTATTTT
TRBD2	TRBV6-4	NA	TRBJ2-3	CASSAGTSGGSDTQYF	TGTGCCAGCAGTGCCGGGACTAGCGGGGGGAGCGATACGCAGTATTTT
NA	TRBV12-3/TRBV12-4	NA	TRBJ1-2	CASSPERGNDCTF	TGTGCCAGCAGTCCTGAACGGGGGAACGACTGCACCTTC
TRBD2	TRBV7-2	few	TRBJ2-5	CASSLAGLASQETQYF	TGTGCCAGCAGCTTAGCGGGACTAGCGAGTCAAGAGACCCAGTACTTC
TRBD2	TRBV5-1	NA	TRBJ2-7	CASRTSHPYEQYF	TGCGCCAGCAGGACTAGCCACCCCTACGAGCAGTACTTC
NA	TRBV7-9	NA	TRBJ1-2	CASSSATSRGTHGYTF	TGTGCCAGCAGCTCCGCTACGAGTAGGGGGACCCATGGCTACACCTTC
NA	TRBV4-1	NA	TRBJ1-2	CASSQPPPGAGGYGYTF	TGCGCCAGCAGCCAACCCCCCCCGGGGGCCGGTGGCTATGGCTACACCTTC
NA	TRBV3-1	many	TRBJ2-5	CASSFQGGQYF	TGTGCCAGCAGCTTCCAGGGGGGCCAGTACTTC
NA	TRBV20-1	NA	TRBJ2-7	CSALPGQSEQYF	TGCAGTGCTTTGCCAGGGCAATCCGAGCAGTACTTC